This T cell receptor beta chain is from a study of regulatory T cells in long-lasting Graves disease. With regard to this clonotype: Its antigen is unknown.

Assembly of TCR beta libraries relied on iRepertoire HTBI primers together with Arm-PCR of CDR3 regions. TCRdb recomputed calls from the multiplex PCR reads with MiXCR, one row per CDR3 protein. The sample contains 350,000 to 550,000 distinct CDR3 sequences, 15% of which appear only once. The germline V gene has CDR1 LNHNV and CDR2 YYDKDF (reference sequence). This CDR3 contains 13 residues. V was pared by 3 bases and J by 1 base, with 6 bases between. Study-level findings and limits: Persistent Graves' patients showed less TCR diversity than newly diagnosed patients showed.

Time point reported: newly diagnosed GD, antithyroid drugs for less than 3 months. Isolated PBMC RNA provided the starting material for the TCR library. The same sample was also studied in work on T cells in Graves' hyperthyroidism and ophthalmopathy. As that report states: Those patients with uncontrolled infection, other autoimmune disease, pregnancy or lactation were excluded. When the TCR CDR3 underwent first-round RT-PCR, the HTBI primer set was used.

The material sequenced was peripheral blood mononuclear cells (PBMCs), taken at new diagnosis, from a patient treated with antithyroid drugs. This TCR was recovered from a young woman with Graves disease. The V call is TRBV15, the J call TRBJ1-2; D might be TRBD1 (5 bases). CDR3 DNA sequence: TGTGCCACCAGCAGCAGGGATAACTATGGCTACACCTTC. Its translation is CATSSRDNYGYTF.